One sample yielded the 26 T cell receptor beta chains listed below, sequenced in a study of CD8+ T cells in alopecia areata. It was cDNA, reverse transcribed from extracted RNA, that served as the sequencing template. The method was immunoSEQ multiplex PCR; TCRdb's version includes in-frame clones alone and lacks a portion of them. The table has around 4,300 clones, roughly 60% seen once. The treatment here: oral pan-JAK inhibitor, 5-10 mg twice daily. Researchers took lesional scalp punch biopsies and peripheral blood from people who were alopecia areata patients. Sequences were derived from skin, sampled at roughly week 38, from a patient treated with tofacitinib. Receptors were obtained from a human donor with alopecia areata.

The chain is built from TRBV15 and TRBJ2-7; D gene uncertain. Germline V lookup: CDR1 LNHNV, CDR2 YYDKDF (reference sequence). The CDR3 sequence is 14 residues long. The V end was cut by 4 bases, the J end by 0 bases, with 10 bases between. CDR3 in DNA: TGTGCCACCAGCAAACGACCGTACTCCTACGAGCAGTACTTC. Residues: CATSKRPYSYEQYF. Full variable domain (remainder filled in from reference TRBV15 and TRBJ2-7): DAMVIQNPRYQVTQFGKPVTLSCSQTLNHNVMYWYQQKSSQAPKLLFHYYDKDFNNEADTPDNFQSRRPNTSFCFLDIRSPGLGDTAMYLCATSKRPYSYEQYFGPGTRLTVT.

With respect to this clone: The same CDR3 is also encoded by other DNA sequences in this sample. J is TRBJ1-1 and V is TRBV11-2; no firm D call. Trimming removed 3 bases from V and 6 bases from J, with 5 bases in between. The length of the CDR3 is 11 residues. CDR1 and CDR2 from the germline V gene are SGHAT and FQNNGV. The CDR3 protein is CASSLGSEAFF. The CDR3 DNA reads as TGTGCCAGCAGCTTGGGGTCTGAAGCTTTCTTT.

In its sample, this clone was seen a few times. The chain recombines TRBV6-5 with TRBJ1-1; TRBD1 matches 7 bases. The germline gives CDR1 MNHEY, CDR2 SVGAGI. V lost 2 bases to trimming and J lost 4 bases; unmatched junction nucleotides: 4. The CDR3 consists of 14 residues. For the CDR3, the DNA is TGTGCCAGCAGTTACAAGGGGGCGCCCACTGAAGCTTTCTTT. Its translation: CASSYKGAPTEAFF.

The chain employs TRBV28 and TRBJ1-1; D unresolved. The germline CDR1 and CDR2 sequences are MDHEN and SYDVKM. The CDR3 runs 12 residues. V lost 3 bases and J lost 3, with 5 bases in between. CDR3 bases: TGTGCCAGCAGTTTTGAGGACACTGAAGCTTTCTTT. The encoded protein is CASSFEDTEAFF. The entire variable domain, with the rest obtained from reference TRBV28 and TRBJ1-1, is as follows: DVKVTQSSRYLVKRTGEKVFLECVQDMDHENMFWYRQDPGLGLRLIYFSYDVKMKEKGDIPEGYSVSREKKERFSLILESASTNQTSMYLCASSFEDTEAFFGQGTRLTVV.

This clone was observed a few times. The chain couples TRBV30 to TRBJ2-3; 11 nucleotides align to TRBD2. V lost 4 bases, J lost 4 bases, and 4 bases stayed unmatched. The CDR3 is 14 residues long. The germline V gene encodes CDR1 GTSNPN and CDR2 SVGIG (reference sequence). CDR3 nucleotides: TGTGCCTGGAATAGCGGGAGGGGCCCAGATACGCAGTATTTT. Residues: CAWNSGRGPDTQYF.

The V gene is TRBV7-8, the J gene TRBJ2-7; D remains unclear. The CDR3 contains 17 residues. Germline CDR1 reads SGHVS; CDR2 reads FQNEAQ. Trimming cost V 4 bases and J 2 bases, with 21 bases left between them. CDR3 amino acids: CASSSYARLAAPYEQYF. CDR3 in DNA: TGTGCCAGCAGCTCATATGCCCGGTTAGCTGCTCCCTACGAGCAGTACTTC.

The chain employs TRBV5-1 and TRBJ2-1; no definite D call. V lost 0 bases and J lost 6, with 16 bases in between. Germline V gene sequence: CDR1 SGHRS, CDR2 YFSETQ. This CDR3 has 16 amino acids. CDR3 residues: CASSLVPGSRRNEQFF. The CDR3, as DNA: TGCGCCAGCAGCTTGGTGCCAGGCAGCCGTCGCAATGAGCAGTTCTTC.

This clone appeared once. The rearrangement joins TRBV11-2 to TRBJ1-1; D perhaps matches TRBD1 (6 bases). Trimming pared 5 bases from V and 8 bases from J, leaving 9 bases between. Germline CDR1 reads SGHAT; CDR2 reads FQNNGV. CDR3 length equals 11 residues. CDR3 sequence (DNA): TGTGCCAGCAGCCAAGGGGGGGAAGCTTTCTTT. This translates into CASSQGGEAFF.

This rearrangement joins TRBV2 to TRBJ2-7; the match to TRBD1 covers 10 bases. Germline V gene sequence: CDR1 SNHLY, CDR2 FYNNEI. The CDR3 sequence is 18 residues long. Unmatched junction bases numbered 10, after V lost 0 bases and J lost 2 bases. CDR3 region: CASSEALSGTGDPYEQYF. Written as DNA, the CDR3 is TGTGCCAGCAGTGAAGCGCTTTCCGGGACAGGGGACCCCTACGAGCAGTACTTC.

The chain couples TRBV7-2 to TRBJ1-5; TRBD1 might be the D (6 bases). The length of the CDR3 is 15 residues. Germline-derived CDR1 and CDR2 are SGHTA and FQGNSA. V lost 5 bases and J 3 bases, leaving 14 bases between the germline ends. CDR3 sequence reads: CASSRGGGYNQPQHF. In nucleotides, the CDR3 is TGTGCCAGCAGCCGGGGAGGGGGATACAATCAGCCCCAGCATTTT.

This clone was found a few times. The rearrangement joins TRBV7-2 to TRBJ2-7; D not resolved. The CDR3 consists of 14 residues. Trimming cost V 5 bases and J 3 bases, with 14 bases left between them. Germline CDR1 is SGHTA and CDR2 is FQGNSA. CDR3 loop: CASSSGGNYYEQYF. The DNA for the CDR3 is TGTGCCAGCAGCAGTGGTGGCAATTACTACGAGCAGTACTTC.

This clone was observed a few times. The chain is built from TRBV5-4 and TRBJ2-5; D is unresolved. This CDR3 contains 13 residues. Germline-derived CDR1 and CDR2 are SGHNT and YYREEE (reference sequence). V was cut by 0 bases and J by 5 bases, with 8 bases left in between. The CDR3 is CASSLAPQETQYF. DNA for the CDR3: TGTGCCAGCAGCTTGGCTCCTCAGGAGACCCAGTACTTC.

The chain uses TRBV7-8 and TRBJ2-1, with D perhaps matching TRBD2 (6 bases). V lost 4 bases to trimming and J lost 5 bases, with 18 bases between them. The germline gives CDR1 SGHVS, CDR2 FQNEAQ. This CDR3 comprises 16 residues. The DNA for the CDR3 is TGTGCCAGCAGCTCGGGCCGCCTAGCGACGAACAATGAGCAGTTCTTC. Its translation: CASSSGRLATNNEQFF. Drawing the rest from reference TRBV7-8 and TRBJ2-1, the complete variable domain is GAGVSQSPRYKVAKRGQDVALRCDPISGHVSLFWYQQALGQGPEFLTYFQNEAQLDKSGLPSDRFFAERPEGSVSTLKIQRTQQEDSAVYLCASSSGRLATNNEQFFGPGTRLTVL.

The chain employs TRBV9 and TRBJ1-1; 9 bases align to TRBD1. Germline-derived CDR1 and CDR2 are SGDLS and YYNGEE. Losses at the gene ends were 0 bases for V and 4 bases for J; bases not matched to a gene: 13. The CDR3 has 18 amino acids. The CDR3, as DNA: TGTGCCAGCAGCGTAGCTTCGGGACAGGGTAGGATCGGCACTGAAGCTTTCTTT. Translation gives CASSVASGQGRIGTEAFF.

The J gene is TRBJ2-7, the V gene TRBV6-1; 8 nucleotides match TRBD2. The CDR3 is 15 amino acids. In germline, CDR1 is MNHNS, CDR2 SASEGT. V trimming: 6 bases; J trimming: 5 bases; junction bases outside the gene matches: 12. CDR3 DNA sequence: TGTGCCAGCAGCTCCGGGGGGCGGGAGGCGGACGAGCAGTACTTC. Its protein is CASSSGGREADEQYF.

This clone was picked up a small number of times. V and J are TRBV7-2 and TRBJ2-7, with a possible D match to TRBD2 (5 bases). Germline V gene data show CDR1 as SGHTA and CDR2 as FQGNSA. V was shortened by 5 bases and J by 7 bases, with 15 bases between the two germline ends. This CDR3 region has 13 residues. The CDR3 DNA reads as TGTGCCAGCAGCGATATGGGAGTGCGGGAGCAGTACTTC. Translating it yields CASSDMGVREQYF. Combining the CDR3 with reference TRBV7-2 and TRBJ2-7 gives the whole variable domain GAGVSQSPSNKVTEKGKDVELRCDPISGHTALYWYRQSLGQGLEFLIYFQGNSAPDKSGLPSDRFSAERTGGSVSTLTIQRTQQEDSAVYLCASSDMGVREQYFGPGTRLTVT.

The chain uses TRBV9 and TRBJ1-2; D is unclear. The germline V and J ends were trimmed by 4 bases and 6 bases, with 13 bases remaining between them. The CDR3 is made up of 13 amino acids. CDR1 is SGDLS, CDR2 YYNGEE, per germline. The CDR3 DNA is TGTGCCAGCAGCTCAGAGAGGTATGATGGCTACACCTTC. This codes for CASSSERYDGYTF.

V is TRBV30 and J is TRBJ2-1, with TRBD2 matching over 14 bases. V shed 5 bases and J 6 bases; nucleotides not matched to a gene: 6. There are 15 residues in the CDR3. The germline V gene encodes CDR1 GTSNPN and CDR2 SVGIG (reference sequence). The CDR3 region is CAWGMGLAGVNEQFF. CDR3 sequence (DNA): TGTGCCTGGGGTATGGGACTAGCGGGAGTCAATGAGCAGTTCTTC.

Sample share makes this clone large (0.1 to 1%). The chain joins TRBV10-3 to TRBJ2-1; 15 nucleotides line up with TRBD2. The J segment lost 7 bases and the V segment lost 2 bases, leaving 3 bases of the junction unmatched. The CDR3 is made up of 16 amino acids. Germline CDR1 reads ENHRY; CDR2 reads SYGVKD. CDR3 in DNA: TGTGCCATCAGTGAGGCAGGACTAGCGGGAGGGAATGAGCAGTTCTTC. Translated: CAISEAGLAGGNEQFF.

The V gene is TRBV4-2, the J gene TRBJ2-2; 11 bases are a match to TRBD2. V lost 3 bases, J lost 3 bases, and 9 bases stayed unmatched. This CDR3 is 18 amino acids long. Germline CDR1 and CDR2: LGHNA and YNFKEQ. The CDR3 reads CASSHGVSGRGDTGELFF. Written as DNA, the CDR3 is TGTGCCAGCAGCCACGGAGTTAGCGGGAGGGGTGACACCGGGGAGCTGTTTTTT.

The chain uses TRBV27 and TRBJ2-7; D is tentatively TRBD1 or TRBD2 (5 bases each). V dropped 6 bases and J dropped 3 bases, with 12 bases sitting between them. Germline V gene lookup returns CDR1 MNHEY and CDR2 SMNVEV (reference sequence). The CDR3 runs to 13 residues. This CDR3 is CASSHGTDYEQYF. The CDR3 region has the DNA TGTGCCAGCAGCCACGGGACGGACTACGAGCAGTACTTC.

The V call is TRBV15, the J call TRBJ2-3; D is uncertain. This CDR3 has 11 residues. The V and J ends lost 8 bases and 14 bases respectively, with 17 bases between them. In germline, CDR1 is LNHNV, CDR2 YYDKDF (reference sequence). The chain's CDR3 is CATSDVIRRYF. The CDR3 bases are TGTGCCACCTCGGACGTAATCCGCCGGTATTTT.

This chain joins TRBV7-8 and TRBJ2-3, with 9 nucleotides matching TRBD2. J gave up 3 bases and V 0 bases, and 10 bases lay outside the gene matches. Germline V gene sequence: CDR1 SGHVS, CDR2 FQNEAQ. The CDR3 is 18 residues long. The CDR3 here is CASSLAFLAGYATDTQYF. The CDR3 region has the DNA TGTGCCAGCAGCTTAGCGTTCCTAGCGGGATATGCAACAGATACGCAGTATTTT.

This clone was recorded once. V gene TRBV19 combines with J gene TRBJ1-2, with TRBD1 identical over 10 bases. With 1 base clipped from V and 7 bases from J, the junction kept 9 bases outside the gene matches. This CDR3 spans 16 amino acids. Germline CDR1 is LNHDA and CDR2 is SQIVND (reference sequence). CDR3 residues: CASSIVGQGIESGYTF. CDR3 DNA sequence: TGTGCCAGTAGTATAGTGGGACAGGGGATCGAGAGTGGCTACACCTTC.

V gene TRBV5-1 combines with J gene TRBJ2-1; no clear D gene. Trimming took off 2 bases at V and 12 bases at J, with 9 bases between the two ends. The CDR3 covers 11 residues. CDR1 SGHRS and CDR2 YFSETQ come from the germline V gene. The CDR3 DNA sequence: TGCGCCAGCAGCTTTAGTGGTAGGCAGTTCTTC. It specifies CASSFSGRQFF.

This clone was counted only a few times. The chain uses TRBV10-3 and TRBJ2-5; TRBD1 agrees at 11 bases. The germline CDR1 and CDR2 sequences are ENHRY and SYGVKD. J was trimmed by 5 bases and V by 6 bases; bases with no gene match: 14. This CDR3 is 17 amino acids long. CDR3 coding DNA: TGTGCCATCAGAGTCCCGGGACAGGGGGGGTCACTGGAGACCCAGTACTTC. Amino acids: CAIRVPGQGGSLETQYF.